A single sample gave rise to the 19 T cell receptor beta chains below, sequenced in a study of cytomegalovirus exposure and HLA in healthy donors. It was with 60 Vbeta and 13 Jbeta primers that the PCR ran. Libraries were prepared by immunoSEQ multiplex PCR; TCRdb keeps only in-frame clonotypes and omits some of them. The sample lists fewer than 100,000 clones; approximately 7.6% were seen once. Sequenced material: PBMCs. The receptor source for this set is a man aged 50 to 59 in good health and CMV-seronegative.

There are a few counts of this clone. The rearrangement uses TRBV5-1 and TRBJ1-1, with TRBD1 matching over 8 bases. The V gene end was trimmed by 1 base and the J gene end by 4 bases; junction bases not matched to a gene: 3. Per germline, CDR1 SGHRS and CDR2 YFSETQ. The CDR3 runs to 14 residues. CDR3 nucleotide sequence: TGCGCCAGCAGCTTGACGACAGGGGTCACTGAAGCTTTCTTT. It codes for CASSLTTGVTEAFF.

This clone was detected only a few times. The gene calls are TRBV6-6 and TRBJ1-1, with D maybe TRBD1 (5 bases). The CDR3 extends over 14 amino acids. CDR1 MNHNY and CDR2 SVGAGI come from the germline V gene (reference sequence). V lost 5 bases and J 3 bases, leaving 13 bases between the germline ends. CDR3: CASSLKSGYTEAFF. The CDR3 DNA is TGTGCCAGCAGTCTTAAATCAGGGTACACTGAAGCTTTCTTT.

The chain employs TRBV5-1 and TRBJ2-7; 9 positions agree with TRBD1. V was pared by 5 bases and J by 5 bases, with 8 bases of the junction left unmatched. The CDR3 contains 14 residues. CDR1 SGHRS and CDR2 YFSETQ come from the germline V gene. The CDR3 reads CASRQNRGHHEQYF. CDR3 DNA: TGCGCCAGCAGGCAAAACAGGGGGCACCACGAGCAGTACTTC.

In its sample, this clone was seen a few times. The chain is built from TRBV11-2 and TRBJ2-7; 7 positions match TRBD1. This CDR3 is 12 amino acids long. Germline V gene sequence: CDR1 SGHAT, CDR2 FQNNGV. The V and J ends lost 3 bases and 11 bases, in that order; junction bases with no gene match: 7. The CDR3: CASSFEGAEKYF. For the CDR3, the DNA is TGTGCCAGCAGCTTTGAGGGGGCGGAGAAGTACTTC.

V usage is TRBV6-1 and J usage is TRBJ2-5; 8 bases line up with TRBD1. CDR1 is MNHNS, CDR2 SASEGT, per germline. The CDR3 loop spans 17 amino acids. Trimming removed 3 bases from V and 5 bases from J; junction bases left unmatched: 14. CDR3 nucleotide sequence: TGTGCCAGCAGTGATAGCATAGGTACAGGGGGTTGGGAGACCCAGTACTTC. It yields the protein CASSDSIGTGGWETQYF.

The rearrangement uses TRBV7-3 and TRBJ2-1, with no clear D. Germline-derived CDR1 and CDR2 are SGHTA and FQGTGA. V lost 4 bases, J lost 1 base, and 8 bases lay in between. The CDR3 loop spans 14 amino acids. This CDR3 is CASSSEPSYNEQFF. As DNA, the CDR3 is TGTGCCAGCAGCTCCGAGCCATCCTACAATGAGCAGTTCTTC.

Only a few counts were recorded for this clone. J is TRBJ2-3 and V is TRBV2, with TRBD2 identical over 9 bases. This CDR3 is built from 17 residues. Trimming cost V 6 bases and J 0 bases; bases outside gene matches: 10. In germline, CDR1 is SNHLY, CDR2 FYNNEI. CDR3 bases: TGTGCCAGCAGAAGAAGGCCTAGCGGGGATAGCACAGATACGCAGTATTTT. Translation: CASRRRPSGDSTDTQYF.

The chain employs TRBV10-3 and TRBJ1-3, with 9 bases identical to TRBD1. Germline V gene sequence: CDR1 ENHRY, CDR2 SYGVKD. The CDR3 covers 17 residues. The V and J ends lost 11 bases and 3 bases, in that order; junction bases with no gene match: 17. Here the CDR3 DNA reads TGTGCCGCCTCCGGGACAGGGATTTTCGACTATGGAAACACCATATATTTT. This translates into CAASGTGIFDYGNTIYF.

In this sample, this clone turned up a few times. The chain links TRBV9 to TRBJ2-2; TRBD2 might be the D (6 bases). V lost 0 bases and J lost 4, with 16 bases in between. CDR1 is SGDLS and CDR2 is YYNGEE in the germline V gene. The CDR3 loop spans 17 amino acids. In DNA form, the CDR3 reads TGTGCCAGCAGCGTAGATGTATGGCGGGGAAGCACCGGGGAGCTGTTTTTT. This gives the protein CASSVDVWRGSTGELFF.

DNA of the CDR3: TGCAGTGCGAAGCACAATGAGCAGTTCTTC. Translating it yields CSAKHNEQFF. The genes are TRBV20-1 and TRBJ2-1; D is unresolved. Germline loops: CDR1 DFQATT, CDR2 SNEGSKA (reference sequence). The CDR3 totals 10 residues. V lost 6 bases to trimming and J lost 5 bases, with 5 bases between them.

This clone turned up a few times. The rearrangement links TRBV5-1 to TRBJ2-2, with TRBD2 as a possible D gene (5 bases). The ends were cut back, 6 bases at V and 6 bases at J, with 18 bases in the middle. This CDR3 region has 15 residues. Germline loops: CDR1 SGHRS, CDR2 YFSETQ. As DNA, the CDR3 is TGCGCCAGCACTCTTTCCGCGGGCACGTCCGGGGAGCTGTTTTTT. Translated, it gives CASTLSAGTSGELFF.

This clone has only a few counts. This chain uses TRBV9 with TRBJ2-7, with 7 bases lining up with TRBD1. V was pared by 3 bases and J by 3 bases, with 6 bases of the junction left unmatched. Germline loops: CDR1 SGDLS, CDR2 YYNGEE. The CDR3 runs 14 residues. Here the CDR3 reads CASSAGTAIYEQYF. For the CDR3, the DNA is TGTGCCAGCAGCGCCGGGACAGCAATCTACGAGCAGTACTTC.

With respect to this clone: The junction departs from the called germline gene at one end, perhaps through a read error. Different DNA sequences within this sample yield the same CDR3. The chain has TRBV5-6 and TRBJ1-1; D is perhaps TRBD1 (6 bases). There are 14 residues in the CDR3. Germline CDR1 and CDR2: SGHDT and YYEEEE. The chain's CDR3 is CASSLVRGRTEAFF. Here the CDR3 DNA reads TGTGCCAGCAGCTTGGTCAGGGGAAGGACTGAGGCTTTCTTT.

The chain employs TRBV7-3 and TRBJ2-5, with no clear D. Trimming removed 3 bases at V and 2 bases at J, with 7 bases between. There are 13 residues in the CDR3. CDR1 SGHTA and CDR2 FQGTGA come from the germline V gene. CDR3 loop: CASSFSGQETQYF. CDR3 nucleotide sequence: TGTGCCAGCAGCTTTTCCGGGCAAGAGACCCAGTACTTC. Supplemented by reference TRBV7-3 and TRBJ2-5, the full variable domain reads GAGVSQTPSNKVTEKGKYVELRCDPISGHTALYWYRQSLGQGPEFLIYFQGTGAADDSGLPNDRFFAVRPEGSVSTLKIQRTERGDSAVYLCASSFSGQETQYFGPGTRLLVL.

This clone was seen a few times. The chain carries TRBV29-1 and TRBJ1-4; D remains ambiguous. Germline V gives CDR1 SQVTM, CDR2 ANQGSEA. Between the trimmed V and J ends, which lost 4 bases and 7 bases, there was a span of 10 bases. The CDR3 runs 12 residues. The CDR3 DNA follows: TGCAGCGTTGGACACGGCAGTGAAAAACTGTTTTTT. The encoded protein is CSVGHGSEKLFF.

This clone was counted between two and nine times. The chain carries TRBV6-1 and TRBJ1-1, with TRBD1 as a possible D gene (5 bases). Between the trimmed V and J ends, which lost 6 bases and 2 bases, there was a span of 13 bases. Germline V gene data show CDR1 as MNHNS and CDR2 as SASEGT. The CDR3 consists of 14 residues. The CDR3 bases are TGTGCCAGCAGGCGACAGCCGGACAACACTGAAGCTTTCTTT. This sequence encodes CASRRQPDNTEAFF.

V usage is TRBV5-5 and J usage is TRBJ1-6; D is uncertain. V was cut by 2 bases and J by 9 bases, with 21 bases left in between. This CDR3 is 17 amino acids long. Germline-derived CDR1 and CDR2 are SGHKS and YYEKEE (reference sequence). The DNA of the CDR3 is TGTGCCAGCAGCTTTGAAGTTATACGAGGCGACCTTTCACCCCTCCACTTT. Amino acid sequence: CASSFEVIRGDLSPLHF.

This chain joins TRBV19 and TRBJ2-5; D is possibly TRBD1 (6 bases). The CDR3 is 16 residues long. V was shortened by 3 bases and J by 4 bases, with 18 bases between the two germline ends. Germline CDR1 reads LNHDA; CDR2 reads SQIVND (reference sequence). CDR3 sequence: CASSILLQGAVETQYF. The CDR3 region has the DNA TGTGCCAGTAGTATTCTTTTACAGGGCGCCGTAGAGACCCAGTACTTC.

The J gene is TRBJ1-1, the V gene TRBV28, with 8 bases identical to TRBD1. CDR1 and CDR2 (germline): MDHEN, SYDVKM. V was pared by 5 bases and J by 4 bases, with 9 bases of the junction left unmatched. The CDR3 is 15 residues long. In DNA, the CDR3 is TGTGCCAGCAGTCTACCAGGGGGCCTGGGCACTGAAGCTTTCTTT. This encodes CASSLPGGLGTEAFF.